This T cell receptor (beta chain) originates from a study of T cell clones after liver transplantation. Study background: Until 12-24 months post-transplant, subjects got standard immunosuppression and no induction.

Clones were read by immunoSEQ multiplex PCR, and TCRdb kept only the in-frame ones, dropping some. The data contain fewer than 85,000 clones, 75% to 85% of them seen just once; the ten biggest clones take up approximately 0.79%. J gave up 10 bases and V 7 bases, and 9 bases lay outside the gene matches. This CDR3 has 13 residues. Per the germline V gene, CDR1 is MNHNS and CDR2 is SASEGT. The genes are TRBV6-1 and TRBJ2-5; 10 bases are a match to TRBD2. The clonotype originates from a human patient who received a liver transplant. Some T cells could come from the graft donor. The specimen was CD4+ T cells from blood, collected 12 months after liver transplant. Here the CDR3 DNA reads TGTGCCAGCATGTATAGCGGGGGGTTAGGCCAGTACTTC. Its protein is CASMYSGGLGQYF.